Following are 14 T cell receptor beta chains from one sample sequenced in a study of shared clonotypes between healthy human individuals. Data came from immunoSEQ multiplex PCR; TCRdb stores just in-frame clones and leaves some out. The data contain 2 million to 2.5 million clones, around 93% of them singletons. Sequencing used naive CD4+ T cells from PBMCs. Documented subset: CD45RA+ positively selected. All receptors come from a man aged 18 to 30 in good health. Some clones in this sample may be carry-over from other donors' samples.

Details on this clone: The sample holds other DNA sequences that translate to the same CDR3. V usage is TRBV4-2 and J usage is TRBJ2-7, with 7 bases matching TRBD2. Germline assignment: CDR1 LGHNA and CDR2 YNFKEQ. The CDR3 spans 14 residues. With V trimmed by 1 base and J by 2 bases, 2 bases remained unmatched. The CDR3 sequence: CASSQGLATYEQYF. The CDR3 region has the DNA TGTGCCAGCAGCCAAGGACTAGCTACCTACGAGCAGTACTTC.

The DNA of the CDR3 is TGTGCCAGTGGTGGGACTGGTTTTCACGAGCAGTACTTC. The encoded protein is CASGGTGFHEQYF. The chain combines TRBV27 with TRBJ2-7; the D gene is possibly TRBD2 (6 bases). V lost 9 bases to trimming and J lost 5 bases, with 17 bases between them. Germline loops: CDR1 MNHEY, CDR2 SMNVEV (reference sequence). CDR3 length equals 13 residues.

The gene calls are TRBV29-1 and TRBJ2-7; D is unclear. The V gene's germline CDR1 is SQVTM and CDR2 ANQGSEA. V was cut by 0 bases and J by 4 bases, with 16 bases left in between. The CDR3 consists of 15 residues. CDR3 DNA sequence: TGCAGCGTTGAAGACCGGACGCGACCTTCTTACGAGCAGTACTTC. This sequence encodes CSVEDRTRPSYEQYF.

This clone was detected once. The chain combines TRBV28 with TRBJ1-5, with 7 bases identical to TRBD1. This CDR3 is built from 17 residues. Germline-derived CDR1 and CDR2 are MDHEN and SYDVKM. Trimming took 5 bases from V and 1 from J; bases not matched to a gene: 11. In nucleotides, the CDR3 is TGTGCCAGCAGTCACAGGGGTTTTCGGGTCAGCAATCAGCCCCAGCATTTT. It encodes CASSHRGFRVSNQPQHF.

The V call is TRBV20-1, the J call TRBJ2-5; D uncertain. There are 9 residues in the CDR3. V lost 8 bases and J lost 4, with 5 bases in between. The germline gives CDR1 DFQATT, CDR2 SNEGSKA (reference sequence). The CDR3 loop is CSPPETQYF. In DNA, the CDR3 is TGCAGTCCCCCAGAGACCCAGTACTTC.

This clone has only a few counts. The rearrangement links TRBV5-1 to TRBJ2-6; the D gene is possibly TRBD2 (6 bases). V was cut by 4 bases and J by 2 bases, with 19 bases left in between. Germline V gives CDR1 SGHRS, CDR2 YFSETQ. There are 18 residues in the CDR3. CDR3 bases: TGCGCCAGCAGCGCGGGGCTAGTAGGCCTCCCTGGGGCCAACGTCCTGACTTTC. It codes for CASSAGLVGLPGANVLTF.

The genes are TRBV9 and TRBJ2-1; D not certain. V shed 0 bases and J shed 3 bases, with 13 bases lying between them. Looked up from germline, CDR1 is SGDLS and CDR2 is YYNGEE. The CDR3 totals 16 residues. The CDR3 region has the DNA TGTGCCAGCAGCGTAGGAGTCTACAAAGGCTACAATGAGCAGTTCTTC. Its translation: CASSVGVYKGYNEQFF.

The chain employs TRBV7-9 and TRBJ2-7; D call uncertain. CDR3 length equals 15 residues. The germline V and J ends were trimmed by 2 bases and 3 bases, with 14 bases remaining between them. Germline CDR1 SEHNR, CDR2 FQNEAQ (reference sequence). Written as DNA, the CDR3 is TGTGCCAGCAGCTTACTAGGGTCCGGCAACTACGAGCAGTACTTC. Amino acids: CASSLLGSGNYEQYF.

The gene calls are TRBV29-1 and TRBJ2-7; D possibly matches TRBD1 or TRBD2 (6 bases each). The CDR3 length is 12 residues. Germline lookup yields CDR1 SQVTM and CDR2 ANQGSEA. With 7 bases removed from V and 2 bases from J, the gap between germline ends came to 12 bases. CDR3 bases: TGCAGCGGGGGGGACACAGCCTACGAGCAGTACTTC. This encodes CSGGDTAYEQYF.

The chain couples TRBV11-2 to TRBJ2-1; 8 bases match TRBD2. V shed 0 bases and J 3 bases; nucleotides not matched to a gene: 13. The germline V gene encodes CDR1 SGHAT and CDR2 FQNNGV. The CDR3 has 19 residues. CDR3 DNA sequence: TGTGCCAGCAGCTTAGAAAGGCCCTTAACTAGCGGAGTCTACAATGAGCAGTTCTTC. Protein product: CASSLERPLTSGVYNEQFF.

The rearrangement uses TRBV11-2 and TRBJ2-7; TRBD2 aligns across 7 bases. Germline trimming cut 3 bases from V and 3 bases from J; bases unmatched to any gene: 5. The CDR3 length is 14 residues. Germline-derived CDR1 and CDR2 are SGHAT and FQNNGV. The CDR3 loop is CASSFSGGNYEQYF. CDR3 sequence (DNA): TGTGCCAGCAGCTTTTCGGGGGGAAACTACGAGCAGTACTTC.

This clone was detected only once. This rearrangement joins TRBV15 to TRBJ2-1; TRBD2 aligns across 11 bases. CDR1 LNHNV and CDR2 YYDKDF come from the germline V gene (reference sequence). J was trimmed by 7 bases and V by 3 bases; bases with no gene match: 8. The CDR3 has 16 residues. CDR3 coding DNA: TGTGCCACCAGCAGCGATAGCGGGAGGGCCCAAAATGAGCAGTTCTTC. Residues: CATSSDSGRAQNEQFF.

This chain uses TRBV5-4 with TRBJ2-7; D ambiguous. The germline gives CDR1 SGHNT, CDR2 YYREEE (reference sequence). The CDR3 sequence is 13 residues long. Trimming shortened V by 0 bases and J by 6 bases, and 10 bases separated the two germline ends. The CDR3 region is CASSLAYDSEQYF. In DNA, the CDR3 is TGTGCCAGCAGCTTGGCGTATGATTCCGAGCAGTACTTC.

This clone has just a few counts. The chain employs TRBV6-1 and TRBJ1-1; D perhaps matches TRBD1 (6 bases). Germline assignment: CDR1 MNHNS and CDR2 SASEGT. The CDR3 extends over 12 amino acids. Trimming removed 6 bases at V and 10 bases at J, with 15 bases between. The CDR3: CASRRDIVRAFF. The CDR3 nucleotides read TGTGCCAGCAGACGGGACATTGTGAGAGCTTTCTTT.